One and the same sample provided the 26 T cell receptor beta chains below, sequenced in a study of beta chain features in type 1 diabetes. For these receptors, no antigen is known. The study reverse transcribed the entire isolated RNA, so it sequenced expressed TCRB transcripts. TCRdb keeps only in-frame clones here, not all; method: immunoSEQ multiplex PCR. The table has some 700,000 clones, 13% seen once. Whole-study findings and limits: Shortening of TCRB CDR3s, moderate but significant, appeared in all four CD4+ subsets of Type 1 diabetes patients.

The sequenced sample consisted of naive CD4+ T cells from blood. The receptor set was obtained from a young man with type 1 diabetes.

This clone was seen only a few times. V and J are TRBV27 and TRBJ2-7; D unclear. The V gene's germline CDR1 is MNHEY and CDR2 SMNVEV (reference sequence). The germline V and J ends were trimmed by 5 bases and 2 bases, with 19 bases remaining between them. The CDR3 contains 16 residues. This chain's CDR3 is CASSPPAYGMAYEQYF. Here the CDR3 DNA reads TGTGCCAGCAGTCCACCGGCCTATGGTATGGCCTACGAGCAGTACTTC.

The chain carries TRBV28 and TRBJ1-3; D unresolved. The length of the CDR3 is 15 residues. Germline-derived CDR1 and CDR2 are MDHEN and SYDVKM. Between the trimmed V and J ends, which lost 2 bases and 0 bases, there was a span of 8 bases. The CDR3 DNA reads TGTGCCAGCAGTTTAGGAGCCAACTCTGGAAACACCATATATTTT. It yields the protein CASSLGANSGNTIYF.

This chain joins TRBV27 and TRBJ2-7; D ambiguous. There are 15 residues in the CDR3. Germline loops: CDR1 MNHEY, CDR2 SMNVEV (reference sequence). The ends were cut back, 4 bases at V and 0 bases at J, with 13 bases in the middle. DNA of the CDR3: TGTGCCAGCAGTTCCCCCGGGCTTAGCTCCTACGAGCAGTACTTC. Translated, it gives CASSSPGLSSYEQYF.

The chain is built from TRBV7-9 and TRBJ1-1; TRBD1 matches at 9 bases. CDR1 is SEHNR and CDR2 is FQNEAQ in the germline V gene (reference sequence). The CDR3 sequence is 14 residues long. Trimming took 5 bases from V and 5 from J; bases not matched to a gene: 6. The CDR3 DNA sequence: TGTGCCAGCAGCCCCCGACAGGGGGGAACTGAAGCTTTCTTT. Translation gives CASSPRQGGTEAFF.

The V gene is TRBV29-1, the J gene TRBJ2-5; no reliable D call. The CDR3 totals 15 residues. Germline-derived CDR1 and CDR2 are SQVTM and ANQGSEA. V lost 6 bases and J 1 base, leaving 18 bases between the germline ends. DNA of the CDR3: TGCAGCGTCTTCGGGTTAGGAGTCCCCCAAGAGACCCAGTACTTC. Translating gives CSVFGLGVPQETQYF.

The chain recombines TRBV30 with TRBJ2-7, with no clear D. V was trimmed by 2 bases and J by 0 bases, leaving 14 bases between them. The CDR3 has 15 residues. Germline V gives CDR1 GTSNPN, CDR2 SVGIG (reference sequence). The CDR3 here is CAWSSIDPVSYEQYF. CDR3 nucleotide sequence: TGTGCCTGGAGTTCCATCGACCCCGTCTCCTACGAGCAGTACTTC.

V gene TRBV5-1 combines with J gene TRBJ2-7, with D unresolved. Trimming removed 4 bases from V and 2 bases from J, with 13 bases in between. Germline CDR1 SGHRS, CDR2 YFSETQ. The CDR3 extends over 14 amino acids. The CDR3: CASSPSDGTYEQYF. The CDR3 DNA sequence: TGCGCCAGCAGCCCCTCAGACGGAACCTACGAGCAGTACTTC.

The CDR3 loop is CASSLGFPRQETQYF. The CDR3 nucleotides are TGCGCCAGCAGCTTGGGTTTCCCCAGACAAGAGACCCAGTACTTC. V is TRBV5-1 and J is TRBJ2-5; D is undetermined. Germline V lookup: CDR1 SGHRS, CDR2 YFSETQ. The CDR3 runs 15 residues. With 0 bases removed from V and 2 bases from J, the gap between germline ends came to 11 bases.

Comment on this clone: This specimen includes other DNA sequences encoding the same CDR3. The rearrangement uses TRBV5-1 and TRBJ1-2; D is undetermined. Germline loops: CDR1 SGHRS, CDR2 YFSETQ. The germline V and J ends were trimmed by 0 bases and 2 bases, with 5 bases remaining between them. The CDR3 is 13 amino acids. The CDR3 sequence is CASSLGENYGYTF. The CDR3 DNA is TGCGCCAGCAGCTTGGGAGAGAACTATGGCTACACCTTC.

The chain combines TRBV7-9 with TRBJ1-1; 11 nucleotides align to TRBD1. The CDR3 totals 15 residues. V trimming: 5 bases; J trimming: 4 bases; junction bases outside the gene matches: 6. Germline V lookup: CDR1 SEHNR, CDR2 FQNEAQ (reference sequence). Here the CDR3 reads CASSPSGTGGTEAFF. The CDR3 coding sequence is TGTGCCAGCAGCCCGAGCGGGACAGGGGGCACTGAAGCTTTCTTT.

The genes are TRBV28 and TRBJ2-7; D call uncertain. Germline V CDR1 and CDR2: MDHEN, SYDVKM. V was pared by 2 bases and J by 6 bases, with 17 bases between. The CDR3 is made up of 15 amino acids. CDR3 sequence reads: CASSLIWTSPAEQYF. As DNA, the CDR3 is TGTGCCAGCAGTTTAATTTGGACCTCACCGGCCGAGCAGTACTTC.

The genes are TRBV11-2 and TRBJ2-7, with D uncertain. The CDR3 has 13 amino acids. Trimming shortened V by 4 bases and J by 3 bases, and 10 bases separated the two germline ends. Germline CDR1 is SGHAT and CDR2 is FQNNGV. The CDR3 spells CASSSPEIYEQYF. The CDR3 DNA reads as TGTGCCAGCAGCTCCCCGGAGATCTACGAGCAGTACTTC.

This clone was counted between two and nine times. The V gene is TRBV5-1, the J gene TRBJ2-1, with 7 bases identical to TRBD2. Unmatched junction bases numbered 12, after V lost 0 bases and J lost 12 bases. CDR3 size: 15 residues. Looked up from germline, CDR1 is SGHRS and CDR2 is YFSETQ. The CDR3 region is CASSLGGTTTDGQFF. The CDR3 DNA follows: TGCGCCAGCAGCTTGGGTGGGACTACTACTGATGGGCAGTTCTTC.

V and J are TRBV30 and TRBJ1-2; no reliable D call. CDR1 is GTSNPN, CDR2 SVGIG, per germline (reference sequence). Trimming removed 4 bases at V and 12 bases at J, with 27 bases between. The CDR3 is 15 amino acids. The CDR3: CAWNEQIGLGSHDTF. The CDR3 nucleotides are TGTGCCTGGAATGAGCAGATCGGCCTGGGGTCCCATGACACCTTC.

The rearrangement joins TRBV7-3 to TRBJ2-1, with TRBD1 matching over 11 bases. Germline assignment: CDR1 SGHTA and CDR2 FQGTGA. The CDR3 has 15 amino acids. V shed 5 bases and J 4 bases; nucleotides not matched to a gene: 4. The CDR3 DNA reads TGTGCCAGCAGCCGGACAGGGGGCTGGTACAATGAGCAGTTCTTC. This encodes CASSRTGGWYNEQFF.

Note on this clone: Within the sample, other DNA sequences also encode this same CDR3. The rearrangement links TRBV29-1 to TRBJ1-1; TRBD1 is a possible D gene (6 bases). Per the germline V gene, CDR1 is SQVTM and CDR2 is ANQGSEA. The germline V and J ends were trimmed by 4 bases and 5 bases, with 8 bases remaining between them. The CDR3 covers 11 residues. The CDR3 loop is CSVGGATEAFF. CDR3 nucleotides: TGCAGCGTTGGGGGGGCTACTGAAGCTTTCTTT.

This clone was observed a few times. The chain employs TRBV7-2 and TRBJ2-5; weak D call: TRBD2 (6 bases). V lost 2 bases to trimming and J lost 5 bases, with 18 bases between them. CDR3 length: 16 residues. Looked up from germline, CDR1 is SGHTA and CDR2 is FQGNSA. The CDR3 is CASSLKASGVRETQYF. The CDR3 DNA follows: TGTGCCAGCAGCTTAAAGGCCTCGGGGGTCCGGGAGACCCAGTACTTC.

This clone was observed a handful of times. The J gene is TRBJ1-1, the V gene TRBV13; unclear D gene. Trimming shortened V by 3 bases and J by 2 bases, and 7 bases separated the two germline ends. There are 13 residues in the CDR3. CDR1 is PRHDT, CDR2 FYEKMQ, per germline (reference sequence). CDR3 region: CASSFDTNTEAFF. In nucleotides, the CDR3 is TGTGCCAGCAGCTTTGACACTAACACTGAAGCTTTCTTT. The full variable domain, completed using reference TRBV13 and TRBJ1-1, is AAGVIQSPRHLIKEKRETATLKCYPIPRHDTVYWYQQGPGQDPQFLISFYEKMQSDKGSIPDRFSAQQFSDYHSELNMSSLELGDSALYFCASSFDTNTEAFFGQGTRLTVV.

The chain couples TRBV11-2 to TRBJ1-5; a weak D match, TRBD1 (5 bases). The V end was cut by 1 base, the J end by 0 bases, with 13 bases between. Germline CDR1 is SGHAT and CDR2 is FQNNGV. The CDR3 covers 17 residues. The DNA of the CDR3 is TGTGCCAGCAGCTTAGGGCTCGACAGCTATAGCAATCAGCCCCAGCATTTT. It yields the protein CASSLGLDSYSNQPQHF.

The chain links TRBV6-4 to TRBJ1-6; 7 nucleotides match TRBD1. Germline V gives CDR1 MRHNA, CDR2 SNTAGT. The CDR3 totals 13 residues. With 8 bases clipped from V and 10 bases from J, the junction kept 8 bases outside the gene matches. The CDR3, as DNA: TGTGCCAGCCGTAGACAGGGAGGATCACCCCTCCACTTT. It encodes CASRRQGGSPLHF.

This clone was counted only a few times. The gene calls are TRBV7-9 and TRBJ1-3; D is ambiguous. Germline-derived CDR1 and CDR2 are SEHNR and FQNEAQ (reference sequence). V was clipped by 6 bases and J by 0 bases, with 9 bases between them. The CDR3 totals 14 residues. The CDR3 sequence is CASSPGSSGNTIYF. The CDR3 bases are TGTGCCAGCAGTCCGGGGAGCTCTGGAAACACCATATATTTT.

This clone was counted between two and nine times. The J gene is TRBJ2-1, the V gene TRBV29-1, with a tentative D call TRBD2 (5 bases). Germline V gene sequence: CDR1 SQVTM, CDR2 ANQGSEA. The V end lost 3 bases, the J end lost 9 bases, and 18 bases lay between the germline ends. The CDR3 runs to 14 residues. DNA for the CDR3: TGCAGCGTTGAGGCCGAGAGGGCGAGTGGTGAGCAGTTCTTC. Translation: CSVEAERASGEQFF.

V usage is TRBV11-2 and J usage is TRBJ1-2; 7 bases agree with TRBD1. V lost 0 bases, J lost 5 bases, and 9 bases stayed unmatched. CDR1 SGHAT and CDR2 FQNNGV come from the germline V gene. This CDR3 is 16 amino acids long. CDR3 sequence (DNA): TGTGCCAGCAGCTTAGATCGCTTTGGGACAGAATATGGCTACACCTTC. Protein sequence: CASSLDRFGTEYGYTF. The entire variable domain, with the rest obtained from reference TRBV11-2 and TRBJ1-2, is as follows: EAGVAQSPRYKIIEKRQSVAFWCNPISGHATLYWYQQILGQGPKLLIQFQNNGVVDDSQLPKDRFSAERLKGVDSTLKIQPAKLEDSAVYLCASSLDRFGTEYGYTFGSGTRLTVV.

V usage is TRBV4-1 and J usage is TRBJ1-6, with 7 nucleotides matching TRBD1. The length of the CDR3 is 16 residues. Germline V CDR1 and CDR2: MGHRA, YSYEKL. After removal of 1 base from V and 10 bases from J, the junction contained 10 bases not matched to a gene. The CDR3 DNA reads TGCGCCAGCAGCCAAGCGAAAAACAGGGGAGAATCACCCCTCCACTTT. Amino acids: CASSQAKNRGESPLHF.

This clone was detected only a few times. This sequence joins TRBV5-1 and TRBJ1-4, with a weak D call TRBD1 (6 bases). The V and J ends lost 0 bases and 4 bases respectively, with 10 bases between them. The CDR3 length is 15 residues. CDR1 and CDR2 from the germline V gene are SGHRS and YFSETQ. CDR3 in DNA: TGCGCCAGCAGCTTGGAAGGACAGAATAATGAAAAACTGTTTTTT. Translating it yields CASSLEGQNNEKLFF.

The CDR3 here is CAWTIGQGNYGYTF. The CDR3 region has the DNA TGTGCCTGGACCATCGGACAGGGGAACTATGGCTACACCTTC. The J gene is TRBJ1-2, the V gene TRBV30; TRBD1 matches at 9 bases. J lost 2 bases, V lost 4 bases, and 5 bases had no gene match. The CDR3 has 14 residues. The germline CDR1 and CDR2 sequences are GTSNPN and SVGIG (reference sequence).